This passage covers 31 T cell receptor beta chains from one sample sequenced in a study of OX40 agonist ivuxolimab in advanced cancers. Clones were sequenced by immunoSEQ multiplex PCR, and TCRdb holds only the in-frame ones, with some missing. This sample has tens of thousands of clones, with 80% to 85% found just once. The source material was CD4+ or CD8+ T cells sorted from blood, sampled in a trial of the OX40 agonist ivuxolimab. The origin of the receptors is an adult with an advanced solid tumor such as melanoma, head and neck, liver or kidney cancer.

The genes are TRBV5-1 and TRBJ1-2, with D tentatively TRBD1 (5 bases). Germline V gene data show CDR1 as SGHRS and CDR2 as YFSETQ. V was trimmed by 4 bases and J by 4 bases, leaving 17 bases between them. This CDR3 comprises 15 residues. CDR3 nucleotide sequence: TGCGCCAGCAGCCCCGGGACGGGAGGGGTCTATGGCTACACCTTC. Its translation: CASSPGTGGVYGYTF.

This clone was seen just once. The gene calls are TRBV5-4 and TRBJ2-1; the D gene is possibly TRBD1 (6 bases). There are 15 residues in the CDR3. Per the germline V gene, CDR1 is SGHNT and CDR2 is YYREEE (reference sequence). The V gene lost 0 bases and the J gene lost 7 bases, with 14 bases spanning the gap. The CDR3 is CASSLVPDTGNEQFF. The CDR3 DNA is TGTGCCAGCAGCTTGGTGCCCGACACAGGGAATGAGCAGTTCTTC.

The chain recombines TRBV25-1 with TRBJ2-7, with 7 positions matching TRBD2. The germline V gene has CDR1 MGHDK and CDR2 SYGVNS. V was pared by 1 base and J by 3 bases, with 3 bases of the junction left unmatched. CDR3 length equals 14 residues. Here the CDR3 reads CASSEFGEGYEQYF. The CDR3 DNA reads TGTGCCAGCAGTGAATTTGGGGAGGGCTACGAGCAGTACTTC.

This chain links TRBV5-1 with TRBJ2-7; 7 bases line up with TRBD1. The CDR3 covers 16 residues. Germline-derived CDR1 and CDR2 are SGHRS and YFSETQ. Unmatched junction bases numbered 12, after V lost 4 bases and J lost 2 bases. The CDR3 region has the DNA TGCGCCAGCAGCCAAACACTGGGACAGCGGACCTACGAGCAGTACTTC. Its translation: CASSQTLGQRTYEQYF.

CDR3: CAIRGATYEQYF. CDR3 nucleotides: TGTGCCATCAGGGGGGCAACCTACGAGCAGTACTTC. V and J are TRBV10-3 and TRBJ2-7; possible D gene TRBD1, 6 bases. CDR1 and CDR2 from the germline V gene are ENHRY and SYGVKD. This CDR3 spans 12 amino acids. V lost 6 bases, J lost 2 bases, and 8 bases lay in between.

The chain links TRBV6-1 to TRBJ1-1; TRBD1 aligns across 10 bases. Germline V gene data show CDR1 as MNHNS and CDR2 as SASEGT. V lost 11 bases, J lost 1 base, and 4 bases stayed unmatched. There are 13 residues in the CDR3. CDR3 nucleotide sequence: TGTGCCGGGGACAGGGGTGAGAACACTGAAGCTTTCTTT. Its protein is CAGDRGENTEAFF.

This clone was recorded a few times. The chain is built from TRBV19 and TRBJ2-1; D is unresolved. V was clipped by 5 bases and J by 0 bases, with 5 bases between them. The CDR3 runs 13 residues. CDR1 LNHDA and CDR2 SQIVND come from the germline V gene (reference sequence). The CDR3: CASSADSYNEQFF. The DNA of the CDR3 is TGTGCCAGTAGTGCGGACTCCTACAATGAGCAGTTCTTC.

V usage is TRBV19 and J usage is TRBJ2-3, with 8 bases identical to TRBD1. The germline gives CDR1 LNHDA, CDR2 SQIVND (reference sequence). The CDR3 has 17 amino acids. V was pared by 6 bases and J by 3 bases, with 14 bases of the junction left unmatched. The CDR3 DNA reads TGTGCCAGTAGCGACCCGACAGGGGTGTTCATGACAGATACGCAGTATTTT. Amino acids: CASSDPTGVFMTDTQYF.

The chain joins TRBV2 to TRBJ1-1; D perhaps matches TRBD1 (6 bases). The V gene's germline CDR1 is SNHLY and CDR2 FYNNEI. V dropped 7 bases and J dropped 6 bases, with 18 bases sitting between them. The CDR3 runs to 14 residues. CDR3 DNA sequence: TGTGCCAGCAATTGGGGGGAGGGACACTCTGAAGCTTTCTTT. It yields the protein CASNWGEGHSEAFF.

The chain joins TRBV2 to TRBJ2-1; TRBD1 matches at 10 bases. Germline V gene sequence: CDR1 SNHLY, CDR2 FYNNEI. V was pared by 6 bases and J by 4 bases, with 21 bases of the junction left unmatched. The CDR3 sequence is 20 residues long. The CDR3 nucleotides read TGTGCCAGCAGCGACGGACAGGGGGGTAAGGAGCGGGGAGTTTACAATGAGCAGTTCTTC. This sequence encodes CASSDGQGGKERGVYNEQFF.

This chain connects TRBV2 to TRBJ2-7, with D maybe TRBD2 (8 bases). The CDR3 runs to 15 residues. Germline V gene lookup returns CDR1 SNHLY and CDR2 FYNNEI. Trimming removed 2 bases from V and 7 bases from J, with 18 bases in between. CDR3 sequence: CASSERTSPRGEQYF. DNA for the CDR3: TGTGCCAGCAGTGAAAGGACTAGCCCCAGGGGGGAGCAGTACTTC.

Here the CDR3 DNA reads TGTGCCAGCAGTTCCATGACAGGAAACTATGGCTACACCTTC. This encodes CASSSMTGNYGYTF. The V call is TRBV28, the J call TRBJ1-2, with a weak D call TRBD1 (6 bases). Germline CDR1 is MDHEN and CDR2 is SYDVKM. This CDR3 contains 14 residues. V lost 4 bases and J 2 bases, leaving 11 bases between the germline ends.

This clone was picked up a small number of times. V usage is TRBV27 and J usage is TRBJ1-4; the D gene is possibly TRBD1 (5 bases). The CDR3 contains 15 residues. The germline V gene has CDR1 MNHEY and CDR2 SMNVEV (reference sequence). V lost 4 bases, J lost 7 bases, and 16 bases lay in between. The CDR3 spells CASSSHRTRGEKLFF. The CDR3 nucleotides are TGTGCCAGCAGTTCCCACAGGACACGGGGTGAAAAACTGTTTTTT.

The CDR3 loop is CASSSTYEQYF. The CDR3 coding sequence is TGTGCCAGCAGCTCAACCTACGAGCAGTACTTC. The rearrangement joins TRBV7-2 to TRBJ2-7; D gene unclear. The CDR3 runs 11 residues. Germline CDR1 and CDR2: SGHTA and FQGNSA. The V and J ends lost 4 bases and 2 bases respectively, with 3 bases between them.

The rearrangement uses TRBV9 and TRBJ2-3; 9 positions match TRBD1. The CDR3 contains 16 residues. Germline V CDR1 and CDR2: SGDLS, YYNGEE. V lost 1 base to trimming and J lost 5 bases; unmatched junction nucleotides: 8. The CDR3 DNA follows: TGTGCCAGCAGCGTAACACAGGGGGCGATCAGAGATACGCAGTATTTT. Translating gives CASSVTQGAIRDTQYF.

This chain uses TRBV6-5 with TRBJ2-1; 9 nucleotides match TRBD2. The CDR3 consists of 15 residues. Per germline, CDR1 MNHEY and CDR2 SVGAGI. With V trimmed by 2 bases and J by 4 bases, 3 bases remained unmatched. The CDR3 loop reads CASSYLSGGYNEQFF. The DNA for the CDR3 is TGTGCCAGCAGTTACCTCAGCGGGGGGTACAATGAGCAGTTCTTC.

The J gene is TRBJ1-4, the V gene TRBV27, with D uncertain. Trimming removed 6 bases from V and 0 bases from J, with 5 bases in between. CDR1 and CDR2 (germline): MNHEY, SMNVEV (reference sequence). This CDR3 is 13 amino acids long. CDR3 nucleotide sequence: TGTGCCAGCAGGGCAGCAACTAATGAAAAACTGTTTTTT. This translates into CASRAATNEKLFF.

This chain joins TRBV13 and TRBJ2-3; D not certain. From germline, CDR1 is PRHDT and CDR2 FYEKMQ (reference sequence). The V gene lost 5 bases and the J gene lost 0 bases, with 15 bases spanning the gap. The length of the CDR3 is 16 residues. The chain's CDR3 is CASSPPGGGSTDTQYF. The CDR3 DNA is TGTGCCAGCAGCCCCCCCGGTGGTGGAAGCACAGATACGCAGTATTTT. Complete variable domain (other parts from reference TRBV13 and TRBJ2-3): AAGVIQSPRHLIKEKRETATLKCYPIPRHDTVYWYQQGPGQDPQFLISFYEKMQSDKGSIPDRFSAQQFSDYHSELNMSSLELGDSALYFCASSPPGGGSTDTQYFGPGTRLTVL.

The chain combines TRBV28 with TRBJ1-5, with D maybe TRBD1 (5 bases). With 3 bases removed from V and 2 bases from J, the gap between germline ends came to 11 bases. The germline CDR1 and CDR2 sequences are MDHEN and SYDVKM. This CDR3 contains 15 residues. For the CDR3, the DNA is TGTGCCAGCAGTTTCGTGGGGGGGGGCAATCAGCCCCAGCATTTT. Translating it yields CASSFVGGGNQPQHF.

With respect to this clone: The junction does not match germline at one end; this may be a read error. The gene calls are TRBV7-9 and TRBJ2-7, with D maybe TRBD2 (6 bases). CDR1 SEHNR and CDR2 FQNEAQ come from the germline V gene (reference sequence). There are 15 residues in the CDR3. The CDR3 sequence: CANSSGTAPPYEQYF. The CDR3 DNA follows: TGTGCCAACAGCTCCGGGACTGCCCCCCCCTACGAGCAGTACTTC.

The chain combines TRBV5-1 with TRBJ2-1; D is ambiguous. Looked up from germline, CDR1 is SGHRS and CDR2 is YFSETQ. The length of the CDR3 is 11 residues. Trimming stripped 0 bases from V and 9 bases from J, with 4 bases between. The CDR3 region is CASSLVTEQFF. The DNA for the CDR3 is TGCGCCAGCAGCTTGGTTACTGAGCAGTTCTTC. Variable domain in full (rest from reference TRBV5-1 and TRBJ2-1): KAGVTQTPRYLIKTRGQQVTLSCSPISGHRSVSWYQQTPGQGLQFLFEYFSETQRNKGNFPGRFSGRQFSNSRSEMNVSTLELGDSALYLCASSLVTEQFFGPGTRLTVL.

This chain joins TRBV5-6 and TRBJ1-2; no definite D call. The CDR3 consists of 15 residues. The ends were cut back, 0 bases at V and 0 bases at J, with 9 bases in the middle. Germline V gene sequence: CDR1 SGHDT, CDR2 YYEEEE. Here the CDR3 reads CASSLVAMANYGYTF. The CDR3 DNA is TGTGCCAGCAGCTTGGTCGCAATGGCTAACTATGGCTACACCTTC.

V is TRBV6-1 and J is TRBJ2-2; 9 bases are a match to TRBD1. CDR3 length equals 15 residues. J was trimmed by 1 base and V by 6 bases; bases with no gene match: 3. CDR1 and CDR2 (germline): MNHNS, SASEGT. The CDR3 nucleotides read TGTGCCAGCAGGGACAGGGGAAAGAACACCGGGGAGCTGTTTTTT. It codes for CASRDRGKNTGELFF.

The chain joins TRBV6-6 to TRBJ1-6, with D hard to call. V shed 6 bases and J shed 4 bases, with 10 bases lying between them. CDR1 is MNHNY, CDR2 SVGAGI, per germline (reference sequence). The CDR3 length is 14 residues. In nucleotides, the CDR3 is TGTGCCAGCAGGGCCGGGTCATATAATTCACCCCTCCACTTT. It encodes CASRAGSYNSPLHF.

This chain connects TRBV27 to TRBJ2-6; no reliable D call. The CDR3 runs 16 residues. Trimming removed 10 bases at V and 2 bases at J, with 18 bases between. Germline-derived CDR1 and CDR2 are MNHEY and SMNVEV (reference sequence). CDR3 residues: CATTDRHPTGANVLTF. CDR3 nucleotide sequence: TGTGCCACCACCGACCGACATCCAACTGGGGCCAACGTCCTGACTTTC. The entire variable domain, with the rest obtained from reference TRBV27 and TRBJ2-6, is as follows: EAQVTQNPRYLITVTGKKLTVTCSQNMNHEYMSWYRQDPGLGLRQIYYSMNVEVTDKGDVPEGYKVSRKEKRNFPLILESPSPNQTSLYFCATTDRHPTGANVLTFGAGSRLTVL.

This CDR3 is CASSRTGVYNEQFF. In DNA, the CDR3 is TGTGCCAGTAGTAGAACGGGGGTGTACAATGAGCAGTTCTTC. The chain uses TRBV19 and TRBJ2-1, with TRBD2 as a possible D gene (6 bases). The V end lost 4 bases, the J end lost 4 bases, and 11 bases lay between the germline ends. The CDR3 has 14 amino acids. Germline loops: CDR1 LNHDA, CDR2 SQIVND (reference sequence).

This clone appeared once. The chain is built from TRBV15 and TRBJ2-1; 8 bases fit TRBD2. The CDR3 consists of 15 residues. Germline lookup yields CDR1 LNHNV and CDR2 YYDKDF (reference sequence). V was clipped by 7 bases and J by 4 bases; unmatched bases: 9. CDR3 region: CATNPAGDLYNEQFF. CDR3 nucleotides: TGTGCCACCAACCCAGCGGGGGATCTGTACAATGAGCAGTTCTTC.

The chain links TRBV5-6 to TRBJ2-5, with 7 bases fitting TRBD2. The CDR3 sequence is 14 residues long. The germline CDR1 and CDR2 sequences are SGHDT and YYEEEE. Trimming removed 7 bases from V and 5 bases from J; junction bases left unmatched: 11. Here the CDR3 reads CASYWGGGEETQYF. The CDR3 DNA sequence: TGTGCCAGCTATTGGGGGGGAGGAGAGGAGACCCAGTACTTC. Supplemented by reference TRBV5-6 and TRBJ2-5, the full variable domain reads DAGVTQSPTHLIKTRGQQVTLRCSPKSGHDTVSWYQQALGQGPQFIFQYYEEEERQRGNFPDRFSGHQFPNYSSELNVNALLLGDSALYLCASYWGGGEETQYFGPGTRLLVL.

This chain connects TRBV19 to TRBJ2-2, with 8 bases fitting TRBD1. The CDR3 covers 16 residues. V lost 4 bases to trimming and J lost 3 bases; unmatched junction nucleotides: 7. CDR1 and CDR2 (germline): LNHDA, SQIVND (reference sequence). The CDR3 nucleotides read TGTGCCAGTAGTACCCCCCCGACAGGGGACACCGGGGAGCTGTTTTTT. It codes for CASSTPPTGDTGELFF.

This chain joins TRBV10-1 and TRBJ1-1; possibly TRBD1 for D (5 bases). Trimming shortened V by 0 bases and J by 4 bases, and 9 bases separated the two germline ends. The CDR3 covers 14 residues. Germline CDR1 and CDR2: WNHNN and SYGVQD (reference sequence). Written as DNA, the CDR3 is TGCGCCAGCAGTGAGTCGGTGGGGGGCACTGAAGCTTTCTTT. This encodes CASSESVGGTEAFF.

The chain is built from TRBV9 and TRBJ2-1; either TRBD1 or TRBD2 may supply D (5 bases each). The CDR3 length is 13 residues. V lost 1 base, J lost 6 bases, and 8 bases lay in between. CDR1 SGDLS and CDR2 YYNGEE come from the germline V gene. The CDR3 DNA reads TGTGCCAGCAGCGTATGGGGGTCCAATGAGCAGTTCTTC. Translating it yields CASSVWGSNEQFF.